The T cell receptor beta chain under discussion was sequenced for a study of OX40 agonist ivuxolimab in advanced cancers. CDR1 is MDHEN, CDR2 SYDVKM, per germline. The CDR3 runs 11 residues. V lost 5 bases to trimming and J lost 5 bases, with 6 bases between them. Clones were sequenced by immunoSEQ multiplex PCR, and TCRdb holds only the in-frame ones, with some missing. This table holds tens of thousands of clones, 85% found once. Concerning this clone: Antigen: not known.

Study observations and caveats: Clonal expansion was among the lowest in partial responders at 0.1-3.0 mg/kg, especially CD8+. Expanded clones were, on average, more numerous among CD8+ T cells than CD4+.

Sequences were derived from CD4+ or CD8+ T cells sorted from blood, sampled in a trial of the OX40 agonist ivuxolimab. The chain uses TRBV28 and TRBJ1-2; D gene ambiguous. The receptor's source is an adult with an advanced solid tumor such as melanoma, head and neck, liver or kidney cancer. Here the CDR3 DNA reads TGTGCCAGCAGTAGGAGTTATGGCTACACCTTC. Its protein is CASSRSYGYTF.